Below are 26 T cell receptor beta chains sequenced from a single sample in a study of T cells in Graves' hyperthyroidism and ophthalmopathy. Authors of the study amplified TCR beta CDR3 regions from RNA transcripts. HTBI primers were used for first-round RT-PCR of the TCR CDR3. Via MiXCR, TCRdb re-called the multiplex PCR reads, giving one row per CDR3 protein. The table records about 540,000 distinct CDR3 sequences, roughly 50% of them present only once. Sample: peripheral blood or thyroid tissue (not recorded which). The receptors shown here come from a woman between 18 and 29 years old with Graves' hyperthyroidism.

Note on this clonotype: A read error may account for a junction end that differs from germline. This chain joins TRBV2 and TRBJ1-5; D perhaps matches TRBD1 (6 bases). This CDR3 spans 14 amino acids. Germline loops: CDR1 SNHLY, CDR2 FYNNEI. The CDR3 is CARSETGGGQPQHF. CDR3 DNA: TGTGCCAGAAGTGAGACGGGGGGCGGTCAGCCCCAGCATTTT.

In regard to this clonotype: One end of the junction varies from germline; a read error may be responsible. This chain uses TRBV7-9 with TRBJ2-7; 10 nucleotides line up with TRBD2. Germline V gene sequence: CDR1 SEHNR, CDR2 FQNEAQ (reference sequence). This CDR3 comprises 14 residues. The CDR3 sequence is CASSYGTSVTEQYF. CDR3 DNA: TGCGCCAGCAGCTACGGGACTAGCGTTACCGAGCAGTACTTC.

This chain uses TRBV9 with TRBJ2-5; 7 nucleotides align to TRBD2. CDR1 SGDLS and CDR2 YYNGEE come from the germline V gene. Unmatched junction bases numbered 6, after V lost 2 bases and J lost 5 bases. This CDR3 contains 14 residues. The CDR3 reads CASSVTGGLETQYF. DNA of the CDR3: TGTGCCAGCAGCGTCACGGGAGGACTGGAGACCCAGTACTTC. Supplemented by reference TRBV9 and TRBJ2-5, the full variable domain reads DSGVTQTPKHLITATGQRVTLRCSPRSGDLSVYWYQQSLDQGLQFLIQYYNGEERAKGNILERFSAQQFPDLHSELNLSSLELGDSALYFCASSVTGGLETQYFGPGTRLLVL.

V usage is TRBV10-3 and J usage is TRBJ2-7; weak D call: TRBD1 (7 bases). Germline CDR1 ENHRY, CDR2 SYGVKD. The ends were cut back, 2 bases at V and 5 bases at J, with 13 bases in the middle. This CDR3 spans 14 amino acids. The CDR3 nucleotides are TGTGCCATCAGTGAGCGAGGAGGGGGCCACGAGCAGTACTTC. Protein sequence: CAISERGGGHEQYF.

This clonotype was picked up many times. The gene calls are TRBV7-8 and TRBJ2-7; weak D call: TRBD1 (6 bases). Germline CDR1 is SGHVS and CDR2 is FQNEAQ. Trimming took off 3 bases at V and 4 bases at J, with 10 bases between the two ends. This CDR3 has 13 amino acids. The chain's CDR3 is CASSLDSLYEQYF. CDR3 nucleotide sequence: TGTGCCAGCAGCTTGGACAGCTTATACGAGCAGTACTTC.

This clonotype was observed many times. The V and J genes are TRBV7-2 and TRBJ2-5, with unresolved D. V gave up 5 bases and J gave up 5 bases, with 12 bases separating them. The CDR3 spans 13 residues. Germline CDR1 reads SGHTA; CDR2 reads FQGNSA. CDR3 sequence (DNA): TGTGCCAGCAGCCTGACACCGGGCGAGACCCAGTACTTC. Amino acid sequence: CASSLTPGETQYF.

V is TRBV24-1 and J is TRBJ2-2; no definite D call. Germline loops: CDR1 KGHDR, CDR2 SFDVKD. CDR3 size: 13 residues. The germline V and J ends were trimmed by 4 bases and 8 bases, with 10 bases remaining between them. CDR3 loop: CATSELAKGELFF. CDR3 bases: TGTGCCACCAGTGAACTGGCCAAAGGGGAGCTGTTTTTT.

The chain joins TRBV10-3 to TRBJ2-5, with 14 bases aligning to TRBD2. This CDR3 is 16 amino acids long. Germline CDR1 is ENHRY and CDR2 is SYGVKD. With V trimmed by 7 bases and J by 4 bases, 8 bases remained unmatched. The CDR3 sequence: CAIIRSGLAGGETQYF. DNA of the CDR3: TGTGCCATCATAAGAAGCGGACTAGCGGGAGGAGAGACCCAGTACTTC.

This clonotype has a single count. The chain recombines TRBV2 with TRBJ1-1; D unresolved. CDR1 and CDR2 from the germline V gene are SNHLY and FYNNEI. The CDR3 loop spans 14 amino acids. V gave up 8 bases and J gave up 1 base, with 14 bases separating them. The CDR3 sequence is CASFVSRGNTEAFF. The CDR3 coding sequence is TGTGCCAGCTTCGTCTCTCGGGGGAACACTGAAGCTTTCTTT.

A note on this clonotype: It may be a read error: a sequence one base away is much more abundant. The CDR3 end shows no conserved phenylalanine or tryptophan, and so a read error is likely. V gene TRBV7-9 combines with J gene TRBJ1-1, with TRBD1 matching over 9 bases. In germline, CDR1 is SEHNR, CDR2 FQNEAQ (reference sequence). The CDR3 spans 14 residues. V dropped 0 bases and J dropped 5; count of bases not matched to a gene: 1. The CDR3 is CASSLAQGATEAFY. As DNA, the CDR3 is TGTGCCAGCAGCTTAGCACAGGGGGCGACTGAAGCTTTCTAT.

This clonotype was counted between two and nine times. It may be a read error: a sequence one base away is much more abundant. This chain connects TRBV10-3 to TRBJ1-4, with 8 bases fitting TRBD1. The CDR3 totals 16 residues. V shed 0 bases and J 11 bases; nucleotides not matched to a gene: 11. CDR1 is ENHRY and CDR2 is SYGVKD in the germline V gene. The CDR3 DNA follows: TGTGCCATCAGTGAGTCAAAACAGGGGGAACAGCGCAAACTGTTTTTT. Encoded protein: CAISESKQGEQRKLFF.

This clonotype was counted at least ten times. V gene TRBV15 combines with J gene TRBJ1-1; D remains ambiguous. Trimming removed 1 base from V and 1 base from J, with 7 bases in between. Germline CDR1 and CDR2: LNHNV and YYDKDF (reference sequence). CDR3 length: 14 residues. Here the CDR3 DNA reads TGTGCCACCAGCAGAGCCCGTGGGAACACTGAAGCTTTCTTT. Residues: CATSRARGNTEAFF. Filled out from reference TRBV15 and TRBJ1-1, the complete variable domain reads DAMVIQNPRYQVTQFGKPVTLSCSQTLNHNVMYWYQQKSSQAPKLLFHYYDKDFNNEADTPDNFQSRRPNTSFCFLDIRSPGLGDTAMYLCATSRARGNTEAFFGQGTRLTVV.

A remark on this clonotype: Without the conserved terminal phenylalanine or tryptophan, this CDR3 likely stems from a read error. The chain carries TRBV25-1 and TRBJ2-7; 13 nucleotides agree with TRBD2. V shed 7 bases and J 4 bases; nucleotides not matched to a gene: 4. The CDR3 length is 14 residues. Germline values: CDR1 MGHDK, CDR2 SYGVNS. CDR3 bases: TGTGCCAGCACCCTGACTAGCGGGAGGTACGAGCAGTACCTC. It yields the protein CASTLTSGRYEQYL.

The rearrangement links TRBV11-2 to TRBJ1-2, with D perhaps TRBD1 (5 bases). The CDR3 is made up of 15 amino acids. Trimming took 3 bases from V and 0 from J, leaving 11 bases between them. The germline V gene has CDR1 SGHAT and CDR2 FQNNGV. CDR3 nucleotide sequence: TGTGCCAGCAGCTTGTCCGGGACCGCTAACTATGGCTACACCTTC. It specifies CASSLSGTANYGYTF. The whole variable domain, remainder taken from reference TRBV11-2 and TRBJ1-2, is EAGVAQSPRYKIIEKRQSVAFWCNPISGHATLYWYQQILGQGPKLLIQFQNNGVVDDSQLPKDRFSAERLKGVDSTLKIQPAKLEDSAVYLCASSLSGTANYGYTFGSGTRLTVV.

This chain connects TRBV11-2 to TRBJ2-1; D uncertain. Judging by the DNA end, TRBJ2-7 fits better; the J call may be wrong. CDR3 length: 16 residues. The germline V gene encodes CDR1 SGHAT and CDR2 FQNNGV. This CDR3 is CASSYSKTDSQPEQYF. As DNA, the CDR3 is TGTGCCAGCAGTTACTCGAAGACCGACTCCCAGCCCGAGCAGTACTTC.

This clonotype was counted a few times. The chain combines TRBV11-1 with TRBJ2-3; no definite D call. The germline gives CDR1 SGHAT, CDR2 FQDESV (reference sequence). Trimming removed 0 bases from V and 8 bases from J, with 15 bases in between. The CDR3 runs 15 residues. The CDR3 protein is CASSLAPPAAATQYF. CDR3 coding DNA: TGTGCCAGCAGCTTAGCCCCCCCCGCCGCTGCTACGCAGTATTTT.

This clonotype was seen repeatedly, ten times or more. The chain employs TRBV20-1 and TRBJ2-7; no definite D call. This CDR3 region has 12 residues. V was clipped by 3 bases and J by 6 bases, with 12 bases between them. Per the germline V gene, CDR1 is DFQATT and CDR2 is SNEGSKA (reference sequence). CDR3 nucleotides: TGCAGTGCTAGTCCGCGGAGTCGCGAGCAGTACTTC. Translating gives CSASPRSREQYF.

The rearrangement links TRBV29-1 to TRBJ2-7; 10 bases match TRBD1. Germline V gives CDR1 SQVTM, CDR2 ANQGSEA. Trimming took 7 bases from V and 4 from J; bases not matched to a gene: 7. There are 13 residues in the CDR3. CDR3 region: CSARQGAFYEQYF. The CDR3 region has the DNA TGCAGCGCGAGACAGGGGGCCTTTTACGAGCAGTACTTC.

Here the CDR3 reads CAISDTRARGYTF. The CDR3 nucleotides read TGTGCCATCAGTGATACGAGGGCGAGGGGCTACACCTTC. The rearrangement uses TRBV10-3 and TRBJ1-2; D gene unclear. Germline V lookup: CDR1 ENHRY, CDR2 SYGVKD. The CDR3 is made up of 13 amino acids. Trimming stripped 3 bases from V and 8 bases from J, with 13 bases between.

The chain uses TRBV29-1 and TRBJ1-2, with no clear D. With 4 bases removed from V and 6 bases from J, the gap between germline ends came to 12 bases. The germline V gene encodes CDR1 SQVTM and CDR2 ANQGSEA. The CDR3 sequence is 12 residues long. This chain's CDR3 is CSVVLARDGYTF. The CDR3, as DNA: TGCAGCGTTGTGTTGGCTCGGGATGGCTACACCTTC.

The chain joins TRBV12-3 or TRBV12-4 to TRBJ2-5; 10 positions match TRBD1. With V trimmed by 6 bases and J by 5 bases, 9 bases remained unmatched. The CDR3 totals 15 residues. CDR3 nucleotides: TGTGCCAGCAGACCCGGGACAGGGGAAAGGGAGACCCAGTACTTC. As protein: CASRPGTGERETQYF.

As DNA, the CDR3 is TGTGCCAGCAGCCAAGGGTTAAACGGCTACACCTTC. Translating it yields CASSQGLNGYTF. The genes are TRBV7-6 and TRBJ1-2; no reliable D call. The CDR3 loop spans 12 amino acids. Germline V CDR1 and CDR2: SGHVS, FNYEAQ. With 5 bases removed from V and 8 bases from J, the gap between germline ends came to 12 bases.

This clonotype was seen more than once but under ten times. The chain is built from TRBV7-9 and TRBJ2-5; 15 nucleotides agree with TRBD2. Unmatched junction bases numbered 6, after V lost 5 bases and J lost 5 bases. CDR3 size: 16 residues. Germline V CDR1 and CDR2: SEHNR, FQNEAQ (reference sequence). CDR3 in amino acids: CASSQGLAGGWETQYF. The CDR3 DNA is TGTGCCAGCAGCCAAGGACTAGCGGGAGGGTGGGAGACCCAGTACTTC.

The chain links TRBV20-1 to TRBJ1-4; weak D call: TRBD1 (6 bases). The ends were cut back, 0 bases at V and 2 bases at J, with 13 bases in the middle. This CDR3 contains 16 residues. Germline CDR1 is DFQATT and CDR2 is SNEGSKA (reference sequence). CDR3 sequence: CSARDYREATNEKLFF. The CDR3, as DNA: TGCAGTGCTAGAGATTACAGGGAGGCGACTAATGAAAAACTGTTTTTT.

The chain employs TRBV10-3 and TRBJ2-2, with D unclear. Deletions cut 3 bases from V and 3 bases from J, with 5 bases between. CDR3 size: 13 residues. CDR1 and CDR2 from the germline V gene are ENHRY and SYGVKD. CDR3 coding DNA: TGTGCCATCAGTGATCTGGACACCGGGGAGCTGTTTTTT. This translates into CAISDLDTGELFF.

V gene TRBV15 combines with J gene TRBJ2-6; tentatively, D is TRBD1 (5 bases). Trimming took off 1 base at V and 16 bases at J, with 8 bases between the two ends. This CDR3 contains 11 residues. Germline V gene data show CDR1 as LNHNV and CDR2 as YYDKDF (reference sequence). The CDR3 loop is CATSRGAGLTF. CDR3 coding DNA: TGTGCCACCAGCAGAGGGGCAGGGCTGACTTTC.